The 8 T cell receptor beta chains below were found in one sample sequenced in a study of cytomegalovirus exposure and HLA in healthy donors. PCR employed 60 Vbeta and 13 Jbeta primers. The repertoire was sequenced with immunoSEQ multiplex PCR; TCRdb's copy has only in-frame clones and lacks some. Of around 99,000 clones listed, roughly 73% are singletons. Sequencing was performed on PBMCs. Receptor source: a young man in good health and CMV-seronegative.

The V gene is TRBV18, the J gene TRBJ1-1, with TRBD1 identical over 7 bases. The CDR3 covers 14 residues. Trimming took 4 bases from V and 4 from J; bases not matched to a gene: 6. The germline gives CDR1 KGHSH, CDR2 LQKENI. The CDR3 protein is CASSRTQGVTEAFF. Written as DNA, the CDR3 is TGTGCCAGCTCACGGACCCAGGGGGTCACTGAAGCTTTCTTT.

V usage is TRBV19 and J usage is TRBJ1-1; the match to TRBD1 covers 8 bases. Germline loops: CDR1 LNHDA, CDR2 SQIVND (reference sequence). This CDR3 has 13 residues. After removal of 5 bases from V and 5 bases from J, the junction contained 4 bases not matched to a gene. The CDR3 loop is CASSPRGHTEAFF. In DNA form, the CDR3 reads TGTGCCAGTAGTCCCAGGGGGCATACTGAAGCTTTCTTT. Combining the CDR3 with reference TRBV19 and TRBJ1-1 gives the whole variable domain DGGITQSPKYLFRKEGQNVTLSCEQNLNHDAMYWYRQDPGQGLRLIYYSQIVNDFQKGDIAEGYSVSREKKESFPLTVTSAQKNPTAFYLCASSPRGHTEAFFGQGTRLTVV.

The chain links TRBV2 to TRBJ2-5; a possible D gene is TRBD2 (5 bases). CDR3 length: 13 amino acids. Germline CDR1 SNHLY, CDR2 FYNNEI. Trimming took 7 bases from V and 5 from J, leaving 14 bases between them. The CDR3 DNA is TGTGCCAGCAATATGGGAGTGGGTGAGACCCAGTACTTC. This gives the protein CASNMGVGETQYF.

The CDR3 region has the DNA TGCAGCGTTGTGGGCGTACTAGCCAAAAACATTCAGTACTTC. This codes for CSVVGVLAKNIQYF. The chain is built from TRBV29-1 and TRBJ2-4; D is uncertain. The germline gives CDR1 SQVTM, CDR2 ANQGSEA. The V end was cut by 4 bases, the J end by 0 bases, with 10 bases between. This CDR3 contains 14 residues.

This chain joins TRBV11-2 and TRBJ2-3; 12 bases agree with TRBD2. This CDR3 is 18 amino acids long. CDR1 is SGHAT and CDR2 is FQNNGV in the germline V gene. Losses at the gene ends were 1 base for V and 0 bases for J; bases not matched to a gene: 5. The CDR3 region is CASSLGLAGGFSTDTQYF. The CDR3 DNA reads TGTGCCAGCAGCTTAGGGCTAGCGGGAGGGTTTAGCACAGATACGCAGTATTTT.

The chain employs TRBV6-1 and TRBJ2-7, with TRBD2 matching 7 bases. The CDR3 sequence is 15 residues long. Per the germline V gene, CDR1 is MNHNS and CDR2 is SASEGT. V gave up 1 base and J gave up 0 bases; unmatched junction bases: 3. CDR3 sequence: CASSEVREPSYEQYF. CDR3 in DNA: TGTGCCAGCAGTGAAGTGCGGGAGCCCTCCTACGAGCAGTACTTC.

The V and J genes are TRBV7-2 and TRBJ1-2; the match to TRBD1 covers 7 bases. Looked up from germline, CDR1 is SGHTA and CDR2 is FQGNSA. Losses at the gene ends were 5 bases for V and 3 bases for J; bases not matched to a gene: 6. This CDR3 has 14 amino acids. Here the CDR3 reads CASSPGGEDYGYTF. CDR3 DNA sequence: TGTGCCAGCAGCCCAGGGGGAGAGGACTATGGCTACACCTTC. The complete variable domain, with remaining parts taken from reference TRBV7-2 and TRBJ1-2, reads GAGVSQSPSNKVTEKGKDVELRCDPISGHTALYWYRQSLGQGLEFLIYFQGNSAPDKSGLPSDRFSAERTGGSVSTLTIQRTQQEDSAVYLCASSPGGEDYGYTFGSGTRLTVV.

V is TRBV9 and J is TRBJ2-1, with TRBD1 as a possible D gene (6 bases). V was shortened by 4 bases and J by 6 bases, with 8 bases between the two germline ends. This CDR3 has 12 amino acids. CDR1 is SGDLS, CDR2 YYNGEE, per germline. DNA for the CDR3: TGTGCCAGCAGCCCACAGGGCAATGAGCAGTTCTTC. This encodes CASSPQGNEQFF.